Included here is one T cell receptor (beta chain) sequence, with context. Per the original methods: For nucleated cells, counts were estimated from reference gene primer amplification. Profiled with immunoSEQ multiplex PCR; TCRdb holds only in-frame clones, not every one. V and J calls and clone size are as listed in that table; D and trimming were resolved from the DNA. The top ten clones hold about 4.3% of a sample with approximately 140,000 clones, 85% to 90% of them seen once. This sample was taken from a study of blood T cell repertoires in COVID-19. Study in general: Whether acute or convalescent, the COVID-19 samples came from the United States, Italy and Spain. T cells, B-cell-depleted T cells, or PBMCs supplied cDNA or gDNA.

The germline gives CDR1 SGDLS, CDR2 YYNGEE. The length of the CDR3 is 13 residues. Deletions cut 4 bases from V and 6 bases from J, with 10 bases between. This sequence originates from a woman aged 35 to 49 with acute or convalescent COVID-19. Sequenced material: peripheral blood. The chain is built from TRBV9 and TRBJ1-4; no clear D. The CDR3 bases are TGTGCCAGCAGCTTCTCGCCAGATGAAAAACTGTTTTTT. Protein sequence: CASSFSPDEKLFF.